This T cell receptor beta chain was captured by sequencing in a study of cytomegalovirus exposure and HLA in healthy donors. Study-level points and caveats: The study recorded fewer than 200 TCR beta chains that were cytomegalovirus-associated. Later, an analysis found that common viral pathogens appeared to be linked with several of the most significant clusters. Through in vitro validation, a few CMV-associated chains were shown to be specific for CMV antigens.

For this clone: Its matching antigen is unknown.

The PCR employed 60 Vbeta primers together with 13 Jbeta primers. The method was immunoSEQ multiplex PCR; TCRdb's version includes in-frame clones alone and lacks a portion of them. Of about 180,000 clones in the sample, around three quarters were seen once. In germline, CDR1 is SEHNR, CDR2 FQNEAQ (reference sequence). The CDR3 consists of 16 residues. Losses at the gene ends were 5 bases for V and 8 bases for J; bases not matched to a gene: 13. The study sampled nominally healthy donors, though unrecorded immune exposures were likely. The TCR sequence derives from a woman in her thirties in good health and CMV-seronegative. The rearrangement links TRBV7-9 to TRBJ1-4, with 8 bases matching TRBD1. The sequenced sample consisted of PBMCs. In DNA, the CDR3 is TGTGCCAGCAGCCTAACGTCGGACAGGGAATACGAAAAACTGTTTTTT. As protein: CASSLTSDREYEKLFF.